Listed below are T cell receptor beta chains from one sample, sequenced in a study of blood T cell repertoires in COVID-19. Sequencing was performed with immunoSEQ multiplex PCR; in TCRdb, only in-frame clones are kept and a portion is missing. The table has roughly 250,000 clones, about 86% seen once. Sequencing input: peripheral blood. The receptors come from a person aged 70 to 85 with COVID-19, enrolled during active disease. Both conserved end residues are part of each CDR3. The D gene is left open where the match is weak. Some rows have no size entry. The others give once, few or many, or a class for an expanded clone.

d_call: .; clone_size: .; j_call: TRBJ1-3; v_call: TRBV7-3; cdr3_aa: CASSSEDKPPVKPNTIYF; cdr3_nt: TGTGCCAGCAGCTCTGAGGATAAACCACCCGTAAAGCCAAACACCATATATTTT
d_call: .; clone_size: .; j_call: TRBJ2-1; v_call: TRBV11-3; cdr3_aa: CASSLGWQGSSYNEQFF; cdr3_nt: TGTGCCAGCAGCTTAGGTTGGCAGGGGAGCTCCTACAATGAGCAGTTCTTC
d_call: .; clone_size: .; j_call: TRBJ1-2; v_call: TRBV24-1; cdr3_aa: CATSEGGGYTF; cdr3_nt: TGTGCCACCAGTGAAGGCGGCGGCTACACCTTC
d_call: TRBD1; clone_size: .; j_call: TRBJ1-2; v_call: TRBV19; cdr3_aa: CASSPTQGLGRGYTF; cdr3_nt: TGTGCCAGTAGTCCCACACAGGGGTTGGGTCGTGGCTACACCTTC
d_call: .; clone_size: .; j_call: TRBJ1-6; v_call: TRBV5-6; cdr3_aa: CASSLGQFYSPLHF; cdr3_nt: TGTGCCAGCAGCTTGGGGCAGTTTTATTCACCCCTCCACTTT
d_call: .; clone_size: few; j_call: TRBJ2-1; v_call: TRBV5-4; cdr3_aa: CASSTLGRGAYNEQFF; cdr3_nt: TGTGCCAGCAGCACCCTGGGGAGGGGGGCTTACAATGAGCAGTTCTTC
d_call: TRBD2; clone_size: .; j_call: TRBJ2-7; v_call: TRBV28; cdr3_aa: CASSPQTSGNSYEQYF; cdr3_nt: TGTGCCAGCAGTCCGCAGACTAGCGGGAACTCCTACGAGCAGTACTTC
d_call: TRBD2; clone_size: .; j_call: TRBJ2-1; v_call: TRBV7-9; cdr3_aa: CASSLESFRGDEYNEQFF; cdr3_nt: TGTGCCAGCAGCTTAGAATCATTTCGGGGGGATGAATACAATGAGCAGTTCTTC
d_call: .; clone_size: .; j_call: TRBJ1-5; v_call: TRBV27; cdr3_aa: CASSSGGRSNQPQHF; cdr3_nt: TGTGCCAGCAGTTCGGGAGGGAGGAGCAATCAGCCCCAGCATTTT
d_call: TRBD1; clone_size: once; j_call: TRBJ2-7; v_call: TRBV5-6; cdr3_aa: CASTIYGTEFYEQYF; cdr3_nt: TGTGCCAGCACCATATACGGGACAGAGTTTTACGAGCAGTACTTC
d_call: .; clone_size: .; j_call: TRBJ2-3; v_call: TRBV4-3; cdr3_aa: CASSQARQIDTQYF; cdr3_nt: TGCGCCAGCAGCCAAGCCCGACAGATAGATACGCAGTATTTT
d_call: TRBD2; clone_size: few; j_call: TRBJ2-5; v_call: TRBV3-1/TRBV3-2; cdr3_aa: CASSQVPLIAGQETQYF; cdr3_nt: TGTGCCAGCAGCCAAGTCCCCCTTATAGCGGGACAAGAGACCCAGTACTTC
d_call: .; clone_size: .; j_call: TRBJ2-7; v_call: TRBV28; cdr3_aa: CASRKQTSEQYF; cdr3_nt: TGTGCCAGCAGAAAACAGACAAGCGAGCAGTACTTC
d_call: .; clone_size: .; j_call: TRBJ1-6; v_call: TRBV9; cdr3_aa: CASSVDLTVNSPLHF; cdr3_nt: TGTGCCAGCAGCGTAGATCTTACGGTTAATTCACCCCTCCACTTT
d_call: TRBD1; clone_size: .; j_call: TRBJ2-7; v_call: TRBV5-1; cdr3_aa: CASSVRQGAGEQYF; cdr3_nt: TGCGCCAGCAGCGTTCGACAGGGGGCGGGCGAGCAGTACTTC
d_call: .; clone_size: .; j_call: TRBJ1-5; v_call: TRBV4-2; cdr3_aa: CASSQDPRSSNQPQHF; cdr3_nt: TGTGCCAGCAGCCAAGACCCAAGGAGTAGCAATCAGCCCCAGCATTTT
d_call: TRBD2; clone_size: .; j_call: TRBJ2-3; v_call: TRBV5-1; cdr3_aa: CASRREVAGPLTDTQYF; cdr3_nt: TGCGCCAGCAGGCGTGAGGTAGCGGGACCATTGACAGATACGCAGTATTTT
d_call: .; clone_size: .; j_call: TRBJ1-5; v_call: TRBV19; cdr3_aa: CASSLGSGKIAAQHF; cdr3_nt: TGTGCCAGTAGTTTAGGTTCGGGAAAGATTGCGGCCCAGCATTTT
d_call: .; clone_size: .; j_call: TRBJ1-3; v_call: TRBV13; cdr3_aa: CASSRRPKQGSTGNTIYF; cdr3_nt: TGTGCCAGCAGCCGAAGACCAAAACAGGGCTCAACTGGAAACACCATATATTTT
d_call: TRBD2; clone_size: .; j_call: TRBJ2-3; v_call: TRBV3-1/TRBV3-2; cdr3_aa: CASSQDFGLAGITDTQYF; cdr3_nt: TGTGCCAGCAGCCAAGATTTTGGGCTAGCGGGAATCACAGATACGCAGTATTTT
d_call: .; clone_size: .; j_call: TRBJ2-1; v_call: TRBV28; cdr3_aa: CASSLRQNEQFF; cdr3_nt: TGTGCCAGCAGTTTAAGACAAAATGAGCAGTTCTTC
d_call: .; clone_size: .; j_call: TRBJ2-5; v_call: TRBV19; cdr3_aa: CASSIGQLQETQYF; cdr3_nt: TGTGCCAGTAGTATCGGACAGTTACAAGAGACCCAGTACTTC
d_call: TRBD1; clone_size: .; j_call: TRBJ2-7; v_call: TRBV15; cdr3_aa: CATSTTGHEQYF; cdr3_nt: TGTGCCACCAGCACGACAGGGCACGAGCAGTACTTC
d_call: TRBD2; clone_size: .; j_call: TRBJ2-3; v_call: TRBV11-3; cdr3_aa: CASRYILRAGATDTQYF; cdr3_nt: TGTGCCAGCCGCTACATTCTCAGAGCGGGGGCGACAGATACGCAGTATTTT
d_call: .; clone_size: .; j_call: TRBJ2-7; v_call: TRBV5-4; cdr3_aa: CASSLDLGGVYEQYF; cdr3_nt: TGTGCCAGCAGCTTGGACCTAGGGGGGGTCTACGAGCAGTACTTC
d_call: TRBD1; clone_size: .; j_call: TRBJ2-7; v_call: TRBV6-5; cdr3_aa: CASSYSKGQGTYEQYF; cdr3_nt: TGTGCCAGCAGTTACTCGAAAGGACAGGGGACCTACGAGCAGTACTTC
d_call: .; clone_size: .; j_call: TRBJ1-4; v_call: TRBV15; cdr3_aa: CATSEDAEKLFF; cdr3_nt: TGTGCCACCAGCGAGGATGCAGAAAAACTGTTTTTT
d_call: .; clone_size: few; j_call: TRBJ2-7; v_call: TRBV7-2; cdr3_aa: CASSLIGVGEQYF; cdr3_nt: TGTGCCAGCAGCTTAATCGGGGTAGGCGAGCAGTACTTC
d_call: TRBD2; clone_size: .; j_call: TRBJ2-2; v_call: TRBV18; cdr3_aa: CASSPRLAGVETGELFF; cdr3_nt: TGTGCCAGCTCACCACGACTAGCGGGGGTGGAAACCGGGGAGCTGTTTTTT
d_call: TRBD1; clone_size: .; j_call: TRBJ1-3; v_call: TRBV7-9; cdr3_aa: CASSRTGGNTIYF; cdr3_nt: TGTGCCAGCAGCAGGACAGGGGGAAACACCATATATTTT
d_call: .; clone_size: .; j_call: TRBJ1-5; v_call: TRBV19; cdr3_aa: CASSIEAGSPNQPQHF; cdr3_nt: TGTGCCAGTAGTATAGAGGCGGGATCGCCTAATCAGCCCCAGCATTTT
d_call: TRBD1; clone_size: .; j_call: TRBJ1-6; v_call: TRBV10-1; cdr3_aa: CASSILRDRVRSPLHF; cdr3_nt: TGCGCCAGCAGTATCTTGCGGGACAGGGTACGTTCACCCCTCCACTTT
d_call: .; clone_size: .; j_call: TRBJ1-1; v_call: TRBV15; cdr3_aa: CATSRHTGNTEAFF; cdr3_nt: TGTGCCACCAGCAGACATACAGGGAACACTGAAGCTTTCTTT
d_call: .; clone_size: .; j_call: TRBJ2-1; v_call: TRBV11-2; cdr3_aa: CASNRPDRPREQFF; cdr3_nt: TGTGCCAGCAACCGACCAGACAGGCCGAGAGAGCAGTTCTTC
d_call: TRBD2; clone_size: .; j_call: TRBJ2-1; v_call: TRBV4-3; cdr3_aa: CASSQDTAGGSNWIGEQFF; cdr3_nt: TGCGCCAGCAGCCAAGATACAGCGGGGGGCTCCAACTGGATCGGTGAGCAGTTCTTC
d_call: TRBD1; clone_size: .; j_call: TRBJ2-7; v_call: TRBV19; cdr3_aa: CASSGQGADVYEQYF; cdr3_nt: TGTGCCAGTAGTGGACAGGGGGCGGACGTGTACGAGCAGTACTTC
d_call: .; clone_size: once; j_call: TRBJ2-3; v_call: TRBV6-5; cdr3_aa: CASSRKRAQGDTQYF; cdr3_nt: TGTGCCAGCAGTAGAAAGCGGGCCCAGGGAGATACGCAGTATTTT
d_call: TRBD1; clone_size: .; j_call: TRBJ2-3; v_call: TRBV3-1/TRBV3-2; cdr3_aa: CASSPQTGGADTQYF; cdr3_nt: TGTGCCAGCAGCCCTCAAACAGGGGGCGCAGATACGCAGTATTTT
d_call: TRBD2; clone_size: .; j_call: TRBJ2-7; v_call: TRBV5-1; cdr3_aa: CASSLLGGSSYEQYF; cdr3_nt: TGCGCCAGCAGCTTGCTTGGCGGGAGCTCCTACGAGCAGTACTTC
d_call: .; clone_size: .; j_call: TRBJ2-5; v_call: TRBV7-9; cdr3_aa: CASSLALAVETQYF; cdr3_nt: TGTGCCAGCAGCTTGGCACTAGCCGTAGAGACCCAGTACTTC
d_call: .; clone_size: .; j_call: TRBJ1-5; v_call: TRBV6-5; cdr3_aa: CASSLRTGGNQPQHF; cdr3_nt: TGTGCCAGCAGTCTTAGGACGGGGGGCAATCAGCCCCAGCATTTT
d_call: .; clone_size: many; j_call: TRBJ1-6; v_call: TRBV6-5; cdr3_aa: CASRGGFDSPLHF; cdr3_nt: TGTGCCAGCCGGGGGGGCTTCGATTCACCCCTCCACTTT
d_call: .; clone_size: once; j_call: TRBJ2-7; v_call: TRBV7-8; cdr3_aa: CASSLERGRGLSYEQYF; cdr3_nt: TGTGCCAGCAGCTTAGAGCGGGGCAGGGGGCTTTCCTACGAGCAGTACTTC